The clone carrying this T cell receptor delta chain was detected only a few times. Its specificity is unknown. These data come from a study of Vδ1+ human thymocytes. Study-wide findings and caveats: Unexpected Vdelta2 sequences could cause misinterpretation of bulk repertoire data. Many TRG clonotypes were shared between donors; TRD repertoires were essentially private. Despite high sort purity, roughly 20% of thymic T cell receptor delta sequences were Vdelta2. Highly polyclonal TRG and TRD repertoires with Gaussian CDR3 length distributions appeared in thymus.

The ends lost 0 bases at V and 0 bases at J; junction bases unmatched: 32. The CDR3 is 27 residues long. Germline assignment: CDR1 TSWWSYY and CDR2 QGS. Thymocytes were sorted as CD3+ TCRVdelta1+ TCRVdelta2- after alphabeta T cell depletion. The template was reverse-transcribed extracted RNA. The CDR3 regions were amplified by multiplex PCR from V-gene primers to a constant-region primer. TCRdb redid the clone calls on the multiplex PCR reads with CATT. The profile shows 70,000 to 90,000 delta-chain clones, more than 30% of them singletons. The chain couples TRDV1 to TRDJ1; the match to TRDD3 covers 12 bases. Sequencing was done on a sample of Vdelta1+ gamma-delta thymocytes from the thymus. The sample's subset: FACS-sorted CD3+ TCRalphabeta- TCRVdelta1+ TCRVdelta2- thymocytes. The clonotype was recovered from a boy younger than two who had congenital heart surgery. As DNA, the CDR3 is TGTGCTCTTGGGGAACTGGACGGGGCACGCTTACTACGACTGGGGGATACAAGTCGTCCATACACCGATAAACTCATCTTT. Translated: CALGELDGARLLRLGDTSRPYTDKLIF.